Here is one TCR beta chain with its context. The antigen is undetermined. Trimming removed 2 bases from V and 5 bases from J, with 7 bases in between. This CDR3 has 12 amino acids. CDR1 and CDR2 from the germline V gene are SNHLY and FYNNEI. This sample stems from a study of T cell responses to AZD1222 COVID-19 vaccine. Overall study findings and caveats: Compared with day 0, the breadth and depth of the Spike-specific TCR repertoire rose significantly after two doses of AZD1222. Seropositive status at baseline applied to only 5 or 6 AZD1222 recipients. Regions 160-218 and 743-854 held dominance among vaccine-associated CD4 TCRs, which spanned spike.

This table comes from immunoSEQ multiplex PCR, and its TCRdb copy is limited to in-frame clones, with some not included. This sample has around 110,000 clones, with about 90% found just once. The source was peripheral blood, collected on day 0 of AZD1222 vaccination. This clonotype was obtained from an adult in good health. V usage is TRBV2 and J usage is TRBJ2-7; TRBD2 is a possible D gene (5 bases). CDR3 DNA sequence: TGTGCCAGCAGTGAAATGAGGGACGAGCAGTACTTC. Translating gives CASSEMRDEQYF.